This T cell receptor (beta chain) was profiled in a study of post-analysis software for immune sequencing data. Study observations and caveats: When compared against controls, multiple sclerosis patients showed significantly lower normalized Chao1 diversity. Controls showed lower frequencies than patients for a handful of TRBV segments, and TRBV5-6, TRBV5-1 and TRBV20-1 were among these.

TCR beta cDNA libraries included unique molecular identifiers. The authors obtained some 500,000 cDNA molecules from about 0.94 to 9.7 million T cells. A single record per CDR3 protein comes from TCRdb applying MiXCR to the PCR reads. There are roughly 600,000 distinct CDR3 sequences in the sample; roughly 40% occur only once, and about 1.5% lies in the top ten. With respect to this clonotype: Its antigen is as yet unknown.

V lost 0 bases and J lost 3; bases outside the gene matches: 9. Germline V CDR1 and CDR2: SGHRS, YFSETQ. This CDR3 comprises 16 residues. The sequence was obtained from a girl aged 5-17 years with multiple sclerosis. Sequencing input: blood. The chain is built from TRBV5-1 and TRBJ2-7; TRBD2 matches 7 bases. CDR3: CASSLASAGVVYEQYF. DNA for the CDR3: TGCGCCAGCAGCTTGGCCTCGGCGGGAGTGGTCTACGAGCAGTACTTC.